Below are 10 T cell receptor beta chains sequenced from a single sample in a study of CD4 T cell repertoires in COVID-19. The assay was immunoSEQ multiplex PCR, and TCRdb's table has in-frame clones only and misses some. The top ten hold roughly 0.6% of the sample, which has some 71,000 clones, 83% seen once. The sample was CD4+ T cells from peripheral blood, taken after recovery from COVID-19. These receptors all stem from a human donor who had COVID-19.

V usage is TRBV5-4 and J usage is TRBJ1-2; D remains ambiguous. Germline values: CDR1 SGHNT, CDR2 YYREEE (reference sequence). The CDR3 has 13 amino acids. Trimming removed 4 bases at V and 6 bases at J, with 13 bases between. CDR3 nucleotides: TGTGCCAGCAGCGCCCCGGGGTTAGATGGCTACACCTTC. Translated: CASSAPGLDGYTF.

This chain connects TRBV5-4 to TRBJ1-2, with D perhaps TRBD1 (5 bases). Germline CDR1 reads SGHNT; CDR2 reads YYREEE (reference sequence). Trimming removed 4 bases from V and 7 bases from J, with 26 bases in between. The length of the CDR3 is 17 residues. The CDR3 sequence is CASSASLSSLGGGGYTF. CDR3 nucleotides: TGTGCCAGCAGCGCATCCCTCTCCTCTTTGGGTGGGGGTGGCTACACCTTC.

The CDR3 DNA reads TGTGCCAGCAGCGTCGGGACAGGCAACACTGAAGCTTTCTTT. It encodes CASSVGTGNTEAFF. The chain couples TRBV9 to TRBJ1-1; 8 bases are a match to TRBD1. CDR3 length: 14 residues. The germline V gene encodes CDR1 SGDLS and CDR2 YYNGEE. V was pared by 2 bases and J by 2 bases, with 2 bases of the junction left unmatched.

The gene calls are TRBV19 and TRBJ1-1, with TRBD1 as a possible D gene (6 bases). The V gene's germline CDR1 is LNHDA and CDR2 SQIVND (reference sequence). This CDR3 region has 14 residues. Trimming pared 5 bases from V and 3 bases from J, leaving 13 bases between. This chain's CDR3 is CASSAGQSDTEAFF. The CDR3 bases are TGTGCCAGTAGTGCCGGACAGTCCGACACTGAAGCTTTCTTT.

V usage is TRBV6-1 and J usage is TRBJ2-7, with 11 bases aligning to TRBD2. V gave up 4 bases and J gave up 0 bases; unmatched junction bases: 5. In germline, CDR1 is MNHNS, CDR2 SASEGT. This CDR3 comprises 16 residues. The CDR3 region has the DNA TGTGCCAGCAGTGGGACTAGCGGGTCAGGCTCCTACGAGCAGTACTTC. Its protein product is CASSGTSGSGSYEQYF.

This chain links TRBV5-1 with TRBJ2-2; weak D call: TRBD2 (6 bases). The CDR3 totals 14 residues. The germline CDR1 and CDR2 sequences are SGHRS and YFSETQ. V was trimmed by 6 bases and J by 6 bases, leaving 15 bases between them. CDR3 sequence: CASTTEEGPGELFF. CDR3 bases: TGCGCCAGCACCACCGAGGAGGGCCCCGGGGAGCTGTTTTTT.

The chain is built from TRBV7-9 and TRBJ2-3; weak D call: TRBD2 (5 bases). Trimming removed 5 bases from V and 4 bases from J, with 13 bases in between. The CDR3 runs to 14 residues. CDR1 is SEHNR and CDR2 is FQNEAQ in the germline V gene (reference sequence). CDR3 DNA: TGTGCCAGCAGCCTCCAAGGAGGTCCAGATACGCAGTATTTT. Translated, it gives CASSLQGGPDTQYF.

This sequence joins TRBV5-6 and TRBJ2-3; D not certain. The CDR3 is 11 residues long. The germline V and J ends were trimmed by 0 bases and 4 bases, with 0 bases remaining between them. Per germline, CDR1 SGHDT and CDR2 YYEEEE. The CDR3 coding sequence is TGTGCCAGCAGCTTGGCAGATACGCAGTATTTT. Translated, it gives CASSLADTQYF.

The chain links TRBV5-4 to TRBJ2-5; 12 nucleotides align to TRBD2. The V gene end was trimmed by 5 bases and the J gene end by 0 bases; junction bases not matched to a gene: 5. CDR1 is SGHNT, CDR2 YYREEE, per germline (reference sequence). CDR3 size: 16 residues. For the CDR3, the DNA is TGTGCCAGCAGACACCGACTAGCGGGGGACCAAGAGACCCAGTACTTC. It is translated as CASRHRLAGDQETQYF.

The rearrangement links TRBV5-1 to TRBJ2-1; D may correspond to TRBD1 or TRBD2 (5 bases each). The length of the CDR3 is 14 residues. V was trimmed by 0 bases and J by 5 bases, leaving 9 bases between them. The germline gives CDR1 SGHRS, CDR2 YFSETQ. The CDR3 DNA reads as TGCGCCAGCAGCTTGGACGGGACCAACAATGAGCAGTTCTTC. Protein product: CASSLDGTNNEQFF.